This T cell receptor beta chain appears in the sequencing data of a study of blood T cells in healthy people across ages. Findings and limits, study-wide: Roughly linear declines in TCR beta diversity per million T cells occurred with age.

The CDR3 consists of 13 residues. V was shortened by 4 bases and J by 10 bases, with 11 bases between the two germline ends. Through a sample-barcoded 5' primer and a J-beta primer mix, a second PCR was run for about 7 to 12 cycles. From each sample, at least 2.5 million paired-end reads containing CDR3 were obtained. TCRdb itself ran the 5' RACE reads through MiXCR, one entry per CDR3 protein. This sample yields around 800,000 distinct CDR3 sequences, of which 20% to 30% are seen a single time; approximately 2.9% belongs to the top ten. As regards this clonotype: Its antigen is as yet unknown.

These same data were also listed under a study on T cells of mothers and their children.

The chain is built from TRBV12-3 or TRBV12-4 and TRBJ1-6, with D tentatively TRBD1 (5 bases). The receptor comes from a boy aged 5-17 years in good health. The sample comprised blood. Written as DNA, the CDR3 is TGTGCCAGCAGTTCGGGCAGGGAATCACCCCTCCACTTT. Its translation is CASSSGRESPLHF.